This TCR beta chain was profiled in a study of blood T cells in healthy people across ages. The V segment lost 6 bases and the J segment 5 bases; nucleotides outside the gene matches: 10. In germline, CDR1 is MNHEY, CDR2 SVGAGI. The CDR3 extends over 15 amino acids. Primed by a sample-barcoded 5' primer and a J-beta primer mix, a second PCR proceeded for about 6 to 11 cycles. In TCRdb, the 5' RACE reads were re-called with MiXCR into one record per CDR3 protein. Among a few hundred thousand distinct CDR3 sequences, 27% were seen once, and the ten largest hold 18%. Sample: blood. This sequence joins TRBV6-5 and TRBJ2-5; 9 bases align to TRBD1. The sequence came from a woman aged 65 to 85 in good health. The CDR3 nucleotides read TGTGCCAGCAGGAACGGACAGGGGAGCTTTGAGACCCAGTACTTC. Its protein product is CASRNGQGSFETQYF.